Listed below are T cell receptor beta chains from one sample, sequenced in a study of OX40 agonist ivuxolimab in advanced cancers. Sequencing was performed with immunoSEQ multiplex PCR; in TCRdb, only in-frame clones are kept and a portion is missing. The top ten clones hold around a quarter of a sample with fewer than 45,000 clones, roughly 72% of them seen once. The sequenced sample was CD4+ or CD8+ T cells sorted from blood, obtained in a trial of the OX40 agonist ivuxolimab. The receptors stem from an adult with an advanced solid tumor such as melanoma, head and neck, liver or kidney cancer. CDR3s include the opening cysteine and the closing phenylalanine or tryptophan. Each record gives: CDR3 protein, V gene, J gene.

cdr3_aa: CASSSSGEETQYF
v_call: TRBV11-1
j_call: TRBJ2-5

cdr3_aa: CASGGPTGELFF
v_call: TRBV4-2
j_call: TRBJ2-2

cdr3_aa: CASSDFPGGAFDRGAVF
v_call: TRBV6-4
j_call: TRBJ2-2

cdr3_aa: CTSSQDKNRGHRNYGYTF
v_call: TRBV1
j_call: TRBJ1-2

cdr3_aa: CASSLRWGPSGGYEQYF
v_call: TRBV5-4
j_call: TRBJ2-7

cdr3_aa: CASTREGDQPQHF
v_call: TRBV6-6
j_call: TRBJ1-5

cdr3_aa: CASSLGGLETQYF
v_call: TRBV7-9
j_call: TRBJ2-5

cdr3_aa: CASSLGPDLSGNTIYF
v_call: TRBV5-4
j_call: TRBJ1-3

cdr3_aa: CASSSGDRGLSGELFF
v_call: TRBV5-4
j_call: TRBJ2-2

cdr3_aa: CASSNQQGSEAFF
v_call: TRBV19
j_call: TRBJ1-1

cdr3_aa: CASTPEGSRSNQPQHF
v_call: TRBV19
j_call: TRBJ1-5

cdr3_aa: CASSNDIFPGANVLTF
v_call: TRBV2
j_call: TRBJ2-6

cdr3_aa: CASSGDGVGANTEAFF
v_call: TRBV7-9
j_call: TRBJ1-1

cdr3_aa: CAISGDTSLNTEAFF
v_call: TRBV10-3
j_call: TRBJ1-1

cdr3_aa: CASSPRGGFYGYTF
v_call: TRBV18
j_call: TRBJ1-2

cdr3_aa: CAWGDRLQETQYF
v_call: TRBV30
j_call: TRBJ2-5

cdr3_aa: CASSQDHQATEAFF
v_call: TRBV14
j_call: TRBJ1-1

cdr3_aa: CASSYIAGGRETQYF
v_call: TRBV6-6
j_call: TRBJ2-5

cdr3_aa: CASDAGRGTEAFF
v_call: TRBV19
j_call: TRBJ1-1

cdr3_aa: CASRYSGDQETQYF
v_call: TRBV10-2
j_call: TRBJ2-5

cdr3_aa: CASSIRQGPSPLHF
v_call: TRBV6-5
j_call: TRBJ1-6

cdr3_aa: CASKVERGGDTQYF
v_call: TRBV7-8
j_call: TRBJ2-3

cdr3_aa: CTSSYGQGNTEAFF
v_call: TRBV4-2
j_call: TRBJ1-1

cdr3_aa: CASRPTDFNQPQHF
v_call: TRBV5-1
j_call: TRBJ1-5

cdr3_aa: CASSLAGDSYEQYF
v_call: TRBV5-1
j_call: TRBJ2-7

cdr3_aa: CASSYRPGGHTDTQYF
v_call: TRBV5-6
j_call: TRBJ2-3

cdr3_aa: CAARTGGVSPLHF
v_call: TRBV6-6
j_call: TRBJ1-6

cdr3_aa: CASSVAPGANTEAFF
v_call: TRBV9
j_call: TRBJ1-1

cdr3_aa: CASSLGPGADNSPLHF
v_call: TRBV5-1
j_call: TRBJ1-6

cdr3_aa: CASSVASGPYNEQFF
v_call: TRBV9
j_call: TRBJ2-1

cdr3_aa: CASGGTGSQETQYF
v_call: TRBV5-1
j_call: TRBJ2-5

cdr3_aa: CASSLEAGQGAQSEQYF
v_call: TRBV11-2
j_call: TRBJ2-7

cdr3_aa: CASSFPPRVARTDTQYF
v_call: TRBV28
j_call: TRBJ2-3

cdr3_aa: CASSQQKNYGYTF
v_call: TRBV6-1
j_call: TRBJ1-2

cdr3_aa: CASRARGDNQPQHF
v_call: TRBV6-1
j_call: TRBJ1-5

cdr3_aa: CAISDSGTGRRGYGYTF
v_call: TRBV6-1
j_call: TRBJ1-2

cdr3_aa: CASRWDRVGDEQFF
v_call: TRBV6-5
j_call: TRBJ2-1

cdr3_aa: CASSPGRGELFF
v_call: TRBV5-4
j_call: TRBJ2-2

cdr3_aa: CASSQGQGSYNEQFF
v_call: TRBV4-1
j_call: TRBJ2-1

cdr3_aa: CASSLLASGGGETQYF
v_call: TRBV7-7
j_call: TRBJ2-5

cdr3_aa: CASIGQGITEAFF
v_call: TRBV7-9
j_call: TRBJ1-1

cdr3_aa: CASSKGSGGSQPGNTIYF
v_call: TRBV21-1
j_call: TRBJ1-3

cdr3_aa: CASNKGGQAYGYTF
v_call: TRBV5-4
j_call: TRBJ1-2

cdr3_aa: CSVAAGGRTGELFF
v_call: TRBV29-1
j_call: TRBJ2-2

cdr3_aa: CASSPPTGGGREQYF
v_call: TRBV18
j_call: TRBJ2-7

cdr3_aa: CASSQDRAGSYEQYF
v_call: TRBV7-9
j_call: TRBJ2-7

cdr3_aa: CASSQQGAGNQPQHF
v_call: TRBV6-6
j_call: TRBJ1-5